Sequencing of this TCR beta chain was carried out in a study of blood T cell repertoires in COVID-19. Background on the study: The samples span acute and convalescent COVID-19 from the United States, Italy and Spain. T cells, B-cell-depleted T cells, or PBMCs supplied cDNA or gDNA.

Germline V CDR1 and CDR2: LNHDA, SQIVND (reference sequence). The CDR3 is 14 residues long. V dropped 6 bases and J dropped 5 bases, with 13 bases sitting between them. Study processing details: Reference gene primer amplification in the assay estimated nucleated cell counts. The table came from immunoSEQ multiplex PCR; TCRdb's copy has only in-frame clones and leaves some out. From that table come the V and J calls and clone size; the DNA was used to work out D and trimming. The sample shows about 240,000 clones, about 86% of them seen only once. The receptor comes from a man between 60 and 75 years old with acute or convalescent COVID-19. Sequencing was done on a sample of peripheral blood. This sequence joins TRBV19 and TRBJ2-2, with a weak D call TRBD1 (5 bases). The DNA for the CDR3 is TGTGCCAGTAGCGTGGGCAGGGCAACCGGGGAGCTGTTTTTT. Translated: CASSVGRATGELFF.